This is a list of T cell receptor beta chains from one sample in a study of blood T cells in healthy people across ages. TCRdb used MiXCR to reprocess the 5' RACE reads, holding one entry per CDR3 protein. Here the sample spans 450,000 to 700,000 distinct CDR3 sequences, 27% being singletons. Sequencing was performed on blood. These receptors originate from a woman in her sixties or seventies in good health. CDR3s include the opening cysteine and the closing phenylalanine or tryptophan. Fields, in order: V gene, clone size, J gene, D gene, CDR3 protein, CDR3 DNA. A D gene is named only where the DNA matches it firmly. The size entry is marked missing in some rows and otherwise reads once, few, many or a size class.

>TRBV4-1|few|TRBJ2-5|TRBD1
CASSRQGASETQYF
TGCGCCAGCAGCCGACAGGGGGCATCGGAGACCCAGTACTTC
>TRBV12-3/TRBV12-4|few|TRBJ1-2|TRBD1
CASRKGTAYGYTF
TGTGCCAGCAGGAAAGGGACAGCCTATGGCTACACCTTC
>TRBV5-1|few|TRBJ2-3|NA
CASSSGTVTDTQYF
TGCGCCAGCAGCTCCGGGACGGTCACAGATACGCAGTATTTT
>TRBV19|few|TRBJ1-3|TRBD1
CASSIRVDRSYGNTIYF
TGTGCCAGTAGTATAAGGGTGGACAGGAGCTACGGAAACACCATATATTTT
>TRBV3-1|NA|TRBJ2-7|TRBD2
CASSHTSGGLYEQYF
TGTGCCAGCAGCCATACTAGCGGGGGGCTCTACGAGCAGTACTTC
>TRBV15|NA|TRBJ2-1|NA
CATSRRYGFPMNEQFF
TGTGCCACCAGCAGAAGGTACGGCTTCCCCATGAATGAGCAGTTCTTC
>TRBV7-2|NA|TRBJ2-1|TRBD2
CASSLTLAGGPPNGQFF
TGTGCCAGCAGCTTAACACTAGCGGGGGGGCCCCCGAATGGGCAGTTCTTC
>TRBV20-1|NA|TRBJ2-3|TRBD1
CSARTGQLDYTDTQYF
TGCAGTGCTAGGACGGGACAGCTCGATTACACAGATACGCAGTATTTT
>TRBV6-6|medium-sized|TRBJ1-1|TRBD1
CASRTGVGNTEAFF
TGTGCCAGCAGGACAGGGGTGGGCAACACTGAAGCTTTCTTT
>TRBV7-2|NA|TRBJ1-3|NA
CATGESSSGNTIYF
TGTGCCACCGGCGAGTCGTCCTCTGGAAACACCATATATTTT
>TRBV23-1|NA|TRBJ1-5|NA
CASSQHFGGTQPQHF
TGCGCCAGCAGTCAACACTTCGGGGGGACGCAGCCCCAGCATTTT
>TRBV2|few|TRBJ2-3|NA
CASSEAPGGGIRDTQYF
TGTGCCAGCAGTGAAGCTCCCGGGGGCGGAATTAGAGATACGCAGTATTTT
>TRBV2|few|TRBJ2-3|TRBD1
CASQRRQGANTQYF
TGTGCCAGCCAACGGAGGCAGGGGGCGAATACGCAGTATTTT
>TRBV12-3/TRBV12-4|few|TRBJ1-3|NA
CASRGYSLGGNTIYF
TGTGCCAGCAGGGGGTACAGTCTCGGGGGAAACACCATATATTTT
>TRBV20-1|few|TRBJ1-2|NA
CSAIRETGRHYGYTF
TGCAGTGCTATACGAGAAACAGGGAGACACTATGGCTACACCTTC
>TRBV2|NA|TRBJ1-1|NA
CASKEGGNTEAFF
TGTGCCAGCAAAGAGGGGGGTAACACTGAAGCTTTCTTT
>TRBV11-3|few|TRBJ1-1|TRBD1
CASSLAGDRPTEAFF
TGTGCCAGCAGCTTAGCGGGGGACAGGCCCACTGAAGCTTTCTTT
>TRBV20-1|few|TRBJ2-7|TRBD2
CSARDKWTSVYEQYF
TGCAGTGCTAGAGATAAGTGGACTAGCGTTTACGAGCAGTACTTC
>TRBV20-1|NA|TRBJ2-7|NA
CSASFFAEQYF
TGCAGTGCTAGTTTCTTCGCCGAGCAGTACTTC
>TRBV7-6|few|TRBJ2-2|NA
CASSLEGLTGELFF
TGTGCCAGCAGCTTAGAGGGCCTCACCGGGGAGCTGTTTTTT
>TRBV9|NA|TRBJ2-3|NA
CASSGNDWTDTQYF
TGTGCCAGCAGCGGGAACGACTGGACAGATACGCAGTATTTT
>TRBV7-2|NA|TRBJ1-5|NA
CASSFGEGQPQHF
TGTGCCAGCAGCTTCGGGGAGGGTCAGCCCCAGCATTTT
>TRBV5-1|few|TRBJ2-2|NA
CASISTGGGDYTGELFF
TGCGCCAGCATTTCTACAGGAGGGGGTGATTACACCGGGGAGCTGTTTTTT
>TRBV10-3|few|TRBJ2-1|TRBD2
CAISLAGDEQFF
TGTGCCATCAGTCTAGCGGGCGATGAGCAGTTCTTC
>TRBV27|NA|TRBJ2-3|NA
CASSFVGYTQYF
TGTGCCAGCAGTTTTGTGGGGTATACGCAGTATTTT
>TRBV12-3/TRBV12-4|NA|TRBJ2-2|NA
CASSGEELFF
TGTGCCAGCAGCGGCGAGGAGCTGTTTTTT
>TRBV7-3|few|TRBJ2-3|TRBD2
CASSSGLAGDLDTQYF
TGTGCCAGCAGCTCCGGACTAGCGGGGGATCTTGATACGCAGTATTTT
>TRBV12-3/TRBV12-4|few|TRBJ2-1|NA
CASSSEYNEQFF
TGTGCCAGCAGTTCGGAATACAATGAGCAGTTCTTC
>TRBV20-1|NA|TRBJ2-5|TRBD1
CSARDRAWDRDGETQYF
TGCAGTGCTAGAGATCGTGCCTGGGACAGGGATGGAGAGACCCAGTACTTC
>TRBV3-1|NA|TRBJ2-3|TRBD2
CASSLYVAGGADTQYF
TGTGCCAGCAGCCTGTACGTAGCGGGGGGGGCAGATACGCAGTATTTT
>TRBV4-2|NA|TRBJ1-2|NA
CASSQDSAGNYGYTF
TGTGCCAGCAGCCAAGATTCCGCAGGGAACTATGGCTACACCTTC
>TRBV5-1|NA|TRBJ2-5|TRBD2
CASSQLAREPEETQYF
TGCGCCAGCAGCCAACTAGCGCGGGAGCCGGAAGAGACCCAGTACTTC
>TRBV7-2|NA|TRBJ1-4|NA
CASSPRSGLGEKLFF
TGTGCCAGCAGCCCCCGGTCGGGTTTAGGTGAAAAACTGTTTTTT
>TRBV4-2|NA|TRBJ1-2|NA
CASSQDVRGNYGYTF
TGTGCCAGCAGCCAAGACGTCAGGGGAAACTATGGCTACACCTTC
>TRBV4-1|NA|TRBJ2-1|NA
CASSQRTQGSDEQFF
TGCGCCAGCAGCCAACGCACACAGGGTAGCGATGAGCAGTTCTTC
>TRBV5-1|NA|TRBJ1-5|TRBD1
CASSKTTGVGQPQRF
TGCGCCAGCAGCAAGACGACAGGGGTAGGACAGCCCCAGCGTTTT
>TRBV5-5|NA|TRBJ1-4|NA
CASSLTPGLGEKLFF
TGTGCCAGCAGCCTAACGCCCGGACTAGGGGAAAAACTGTTTTTT
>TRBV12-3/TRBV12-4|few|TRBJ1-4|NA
CASSLREVREKLFF
TGTGCCAGCAGTCTCAGGGAAGTGAGGGAAAAACTGTTTTTT
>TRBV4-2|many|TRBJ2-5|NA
CASSDGYQETQYF
TGTGCCAGCAGCGACGGATACCAAGAGACCCAGTACTTC
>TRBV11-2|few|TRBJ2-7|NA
CASRMNSEGEQYF
TGTGCCAGCAGAATGAACTCGGAGGGGGAGCAGTACTTC
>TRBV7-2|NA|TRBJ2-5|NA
CASTYGGSRETQYF
TGTGCCAGCACTTACGGGGGCAGTCGGGAGACCCAGTACTTC
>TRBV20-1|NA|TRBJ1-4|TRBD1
CGASEPDRGNEKLFF
TGCGGTGCTAGCGAGCCAGACAGGGGAAATGAAAAACTGTTTTTT
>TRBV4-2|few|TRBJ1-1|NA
CASSQDVGAREAFF
TGTGCCAGCAGCCAAGATGTGGGGGCGAGAGAAGCTTTCTTT
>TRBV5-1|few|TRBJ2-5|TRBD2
CASSLGTSAETQYF
TGCGCCAGCAGCTTGGGGACTAGCGCAGAGACCCAGTACTTC